This T cell receptor beta chain was retrieved from a study of blood T cell repertoires in COVID-19. Per the original data handling: Amplifying reference gene primers gave estimates of nucleated cell counts. Using immunoSEQ multiplex PCR, the repertoire was profiled, and TCRdb retains in-frame clones only, with some absent. Clonal size and the V and J genes are those of that table, whereas D and trimming came from the DNA. The table has over 150,000 clones, approximately 90% seen once; the top ten hold roughly 1.9%. This CDR3 has 16 amino acids. Trimming removed 4 bases from V and 4 bases from J, with 14 bases in between. The V gene's germline CDR1 is SGHTA and CDR2 FQGTGA.

Sequencing was carried out using peripheral blood. The receptor comes from a man aged 50 to 60 who had recovered from COVID-19. The chain recombines TRBV7-3 with TRBJ2-6; possibly TRBD1 for D (6 bases). CDR3 sequence reads: CASSSITGRGANVLTF. CDR3 in DNA: TGTGCCAGCAGCTCCATAACAGGGCGCGGGGCCAACGTCCTGACTTTC.